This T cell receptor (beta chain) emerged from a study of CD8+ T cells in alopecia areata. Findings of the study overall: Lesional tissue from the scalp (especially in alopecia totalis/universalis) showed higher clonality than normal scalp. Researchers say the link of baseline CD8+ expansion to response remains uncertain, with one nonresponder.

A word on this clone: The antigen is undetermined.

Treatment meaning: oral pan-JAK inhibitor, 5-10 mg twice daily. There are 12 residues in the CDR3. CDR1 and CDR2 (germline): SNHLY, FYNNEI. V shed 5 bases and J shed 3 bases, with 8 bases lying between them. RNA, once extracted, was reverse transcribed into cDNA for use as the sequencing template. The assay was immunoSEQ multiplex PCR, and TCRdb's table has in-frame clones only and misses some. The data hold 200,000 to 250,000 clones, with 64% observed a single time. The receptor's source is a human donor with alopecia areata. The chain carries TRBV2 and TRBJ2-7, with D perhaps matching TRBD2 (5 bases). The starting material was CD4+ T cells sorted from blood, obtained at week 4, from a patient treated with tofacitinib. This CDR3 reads CASSTRGYEQYF. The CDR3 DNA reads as TGTGCCAGCAGTACCCGGGGCTACGAGCAGTACTTC.